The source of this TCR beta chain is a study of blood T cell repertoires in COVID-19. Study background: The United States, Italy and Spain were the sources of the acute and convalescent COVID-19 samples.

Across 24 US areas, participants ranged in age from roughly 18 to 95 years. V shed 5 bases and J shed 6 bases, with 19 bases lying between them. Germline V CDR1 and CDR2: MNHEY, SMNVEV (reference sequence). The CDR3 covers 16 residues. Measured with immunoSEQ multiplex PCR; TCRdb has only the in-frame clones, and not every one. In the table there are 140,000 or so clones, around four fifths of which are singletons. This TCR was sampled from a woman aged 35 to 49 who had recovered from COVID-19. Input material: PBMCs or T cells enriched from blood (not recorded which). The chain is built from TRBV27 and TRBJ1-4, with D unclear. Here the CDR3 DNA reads TGTGCCAGCAGTCCAAACAGCGGACTGGAGCATGAAAAACTGTTTTTT. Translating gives CASSPNSGLEHEKLFF.